The 3 T cell receptor beta chains listed next were all sequenced from one sample in a study of shared clonotypes between healthy human individuals. Profiling relied on immunoSEQ multiplex PCR, and the TCRdb table lists in-frame clones only, not all of them. This sample carries roughly 400,000 clones, about 97% of them seen once, and the ten largest clones take about 0.34%. The sequenced sample was memory CD8+ T cells sorted from blood. Subset here: CD45RO+ cells pooled with CCR7-negative TemRA cells. These receptors all stem from a man aged 25 to 40 in good health.

The chain uses TRBV6-1 and TRBJ2-7; 8 bases align to TRBD1. The CDR3 runs to 15 residues. The germline V gene has CDR1 MNHNS and CDR2 SASEGT. Germline trimming cut 6 bases from V and 6 bases from J; bases unmatched to any gene: 13. The CDR3 region is CASRDDRTGFSEQYF. CDR3 sequence (DNA): TGTGCCAGCAGAGACGATAGGACAGGGTTTAGCGAGCAGTACTTC.

The chain recombines TRBV30 with TRBJ2-1; TRBD1 agrees at 8 bases. The CDR3 sequence is 14 residues long. Looked up from germline, CDR1 is GTSNPN and CDR2 is SVGIG (reference sequence). The J segment lost 3 bases and the V segment lost 3 bases, leaving 4 bases of the junction unmatched. In nucleotides, the CDR3 is TGTGCCTGGAGCCTAGGACAGGGCTACAATGAGCAGTTCTTC. Protein: CAWSLGQGYNEQFF.

The CDR3, as DNA: TGTGCCAGCAGTACCCCTTTGCTCGGGAGCTCCTACAATGAGCAGTTCTTC. This codes for CASSTPLLGSSYNEQFF. This sequence joins TRBV28 and TRBJ2-1, with D possibly TRBD2 on 6 matching bases. The CDR3 totals 17 residues. CDR1 and CDR2 from the germline V gene are MDHEN and SYDVKM. V lost 5 bases to trimming and J lost 0 bases, with 17 bases between them. Looking up the rest from reference TRBV28 and TRBJ2-1 gives the full variable domain: DVKVTQSSRYLVKRTGEKVFLECVQDMDHENMFWYRQDPGLGLRLIYFSYDVKMKEKGDIPEGYSVSREKKERFSLILESASTNQTSMYLCASSTPLLGSSYNEQFFGPGTRLTVL.